This is a list of T cell receptor beta chains from one sample in a study of follicular helper T cells after annual influenza vaccination. The method was immunoSEQ multiplex PCR; TCRdb's version includes in-frame clones alone and lacks a portion of them. The sample lists approximately 25,000 clones, 80% to 90% occurring once. Source: CXCR5+ CD38- circulating T follicular helper cells from blood, taken on the day of influenza vaccination. The source of these receptors is an adult who received the influenza vaccine. CDR3s include the opening cysteine and the closing phenylalanine or tryptophan. Fields, in order: clone size, D gene, V gene, J gene, CDR3 DNA, CDR3 protein. The D gene is left open where the match is weak. For some rows the clone size is stated as once, few or many, or as a class when expanded; others skip it.

clone size: NA
D gene: TRBD1
V gene: TRBV5-1
J gene: TRBJ1-5
CDR3 DNA: TGCGCCAGCAAAAACGGGACAGGGAATCAGCCCCAGCATTTT
CDR3 protein: CASKNGTGNQPQHF

clone size: NA
D gene: NA
V gene: TRBV15
J gene: TRBJ1-5
CDR3 DNA: TGTGCCACCAGCAGCGCCGGGGGCAATCAGCCCCAGCATTTT
CDR3 protein: CATSSAGGNQPQHF

clone size: NA
D gene: TRBD2
V gene: TRBV5-1
J gene: TRBJ2-5
CDR3 DNA: TGCGCCAGCAGCTTGGGGCTAGCGGGGGGGCCGGTGGAGACCCAGTACTTC
CDR3 protein: CASSLGLAGGPVETQYF

clone size: NA
D gene: TRBD2
V gene: TRBV19
J gene: TRBJ2-6
CDR3 DNA: TGTGCCAGTAGTTCCAGCGCGGGGGGGAGGGCCAACGTCCTGACTTTC
CDR3 protein: CASSSSAGGRANVLTF

clone size: NA
D gene: NA
V gene: TRBV7-2
J gene: TRBJ2-3
CDR3 DNA: TGTGCCAGCAGCTCGTACACGGGTACGCAGTATTTT
CDR3 protein: CASSSYTGTQYF

clone size: NA
D gene: NA
V gene: TRBV4-1
J gene: TRBJ1-4
CDR3 DNA: TGCGCCAGCAGCCAAGTCCCCCGGGCAACTAATGAAAAACTGTTTTTT
CDR3 protein: CASSQVPRATNEKLFF

clone size: NA
D gene: TRBD2
V gene: TRBV6-5
J gene: TRBJ2-1
CDR3 DNA: TGTGCCAGCAGGAAGACTAGCGGCCTATACAATGAGCAGTTCTTC
CDR3 protein: CASRKTSGLYNEQFF

clone size: NA
D gene: NA
V gene: TRBV30
J gene: TRBJ1-1
CDR3 DNA: TGTGCCTGGAGTGTACAGGGGAACACTGAAGCTTTCTTT
CDR3 protein: CAWSVQGNTEAFF

clone size: NA
D gene: TRBD2
V gene: TRBV11-2
J gene: TRBJ2-1
CDR3 DNA: TGTGCCAGCAGCGCCGGGACTAGCGGTTACAATGAGCAGTTCTTC
CDR3 protein: CASSAGTSGYNEQFF

clone size: NA
D gene: TRBD1
V gene: TRBV10-1
J gene: TRBJ2-5
CDR3 DNA: TGCGCCAGCAGTGAGTCGGGACAGGGGGAGACCCAGTACTTC
CDR3 protein: CASSESGQGETQYF

clone size: once
D gene: NA
V gene: TRBV4-2
J gene: TRBJ2-2
CDR3 DNA: TGTGCCAGCAGCCAAGCGCGCGGGGCGAACACCGGGGAGCTGTTTTTT
CDR3 protein: CASSQARGANTGELFF

clone size: few
D gene: TRBD1
V gene: TRBV5-4
J gene: TRBJ1-5
CDR3 DNA: TGTGCCAGCAGCTCGACAGGGGATAGCAATCAGCCCCAGCATTTT
CDR3 protein: CASSSTGDSNQPQHF

clone size: once
D gene: TRBD2
V gene: TRBV7-3
J gene: TRBJ2-3
CDR3 DNA: TGTGCCAGCAGCTTATGGAGCCAGCGGCGGGGGGATACGCAGTATTTT
CDR3 protein: CASSLWSQRRGDTQYF

clone size: NA
D gene: TRBD1
V gene: TRBV15
J gene: TRBJ2-5
CDR3 DNA: TGTGCCACCAGCTCCCGGGACAGGGGATCAGTAAAGACCCAGTACTTC
CDR3 protein: CATSSRDRGSVKTQYF

clone size: NA
D gene: TRBD1
V gene: TRBV19
J gene: TRBJ2-4
CDR3 DNA: TGTGCCAGTAGCCTAACAGGGGTAGCCAAAAACATTCAGTACTTC
CDR3 protein: CASSLTGVAKNIQYF

clone size: NA
D gene: NA
V gene: TRBV14
J gene: TRBJ2-6
CDR3 DNA: TGTGCCAGCAGCCAAGTGACAGCTGGGGCCAACGTCCTGACTTTC
CDR3 protein: CASSQVTAGANVLTF

clone size: NA
D gene: TRBD1
V gene: TRBV6-5
J gene: TRBJ1-4
CDR3 DNA: TGTGCCAGCAGTCGGGACAGAAATGAAAAACTGTTTTTT
CDR3 protein: CASSRDRNEKLFF

clone size: NA
D gene: TRBD2
V gene: TRBV7-2
J gene: TRBJ2-1
CDR3 DNA: TGTGCCAGCAGCCCCTCGTTAGCGGGGTCGTACAATGAGCAGTTCTTC
CDR3 protein: CASSPSLAGSYNEQFF

clone size: NA
D gene: TRBD2
V gene: TRBV9
J gene: TRBJ2-3
CDR3 DNA: TGTGCCAGCAGCGTAGCTAGCGGGAGGGCAGATACGCAGTATTTT
CDR3 protein: CASSVASGRADTQYF

clone size: NA
D gene: NA
V gene: TRBV7-8
J gene: TRBJ2-7
CDR3 DNA: TGTGCCAGCAGCTTAGCTCTACAGGGCCACGAGCAGTACTTC
CDR3 protein: CASSLALQGHEQYF

clone size: NA
D gene: NA
V gene: TRBV16
J gene: TRBJ2-7
CDR3 DNA: TGTGCCAGCAGCCAAAGCACCCGGGGGGAGCAGTACTTC
CDR3 protein: CASSQSTRGEQYF

clone size: NA
D gene: NA
V gene: TRBV5-1
J gene: TRBJ1-2
CDR3 DNA: TGCGCCAGCAGCTTGGGTCTTTATGGCTACACCTTC
CDR3 protein: CASSLGLYGYTF

clone size: NA
D gene: TRBD2
V gene: TRBV30
J gene: TRBJ2-3
CDR3 DNA: TGTGCCTGGAGTCTAGCGGTCGGCACAGATACGCAGTATTTT
CDR3 protein: CAWSLAVGTDTQYF

clone size: NA
D gene: TRBD2
V gene: TRBV11-2
J gene: TRBJ2-1
CDR3 DNA: TGTGCCAGCAGCCCATCCAGCGGGGGCCCCCTCTTC
CDR3 protein: CASSPSSGGPLF

clone size: few
D gene: TRBD1
V gene: TRBV4-1
J gene: TRBJ1-5
CDR3 DNA: TGCGCCAGCAGCCACGGGACAGGGGGTTATAGCAATCAGCCCCAGCATTTT
CDR3 protein: CASSHGTGGYSNQPQHF

clone size: NA
D gene: NA
V gene: TRBV10-3
J gene: TRBJ1-2
CDR3 DNA: TGTGCCATCAGTGGAGAGGCGATTTATGGCTACACCTTC
CDR3 protein: CAISGEAIYGYTF

clone size: NA
D gene: NA
V gene: TRBV6-5
J gene: TRBJ2-3
CDR3 DNA: TGTGCCAGCAGCACCTCCAGGGGTTGGGATACGCAGTATTTT
CDR3 protein: CASSTSRGWDTQYF

clone size: NA
D gene: NA
V gene: TRBV5-1
J gene: TRBJ1-4
CDR3 DNA: TGCGCCAGCGCTCCCGGTGGGGCTGGAGAAAAACTGTTTTTT
CDR3 protein: CASAPGGAGEKLFF

clone size: once
D gene: NA
V gene: TRBV7-9
J gene: TRBJ2-7
CDR3 DNA: TGTGCCAGCAGCCGGGGGGAAGGGGGCTCCTACGAGCAGTACTTC
CDR3 protein: CASSRGEGGSYEQYF

clone size: NA
D gene: NA
V gene: TRBV6-1
J gene: TRBJ1-4
CDR3 DNA: TGTGCCAGCAGTGAAGGGGGCACTAATGAAAAACTGTTTTTT
CDR3 protein: CASSEGGTNEKLFF

clone size: NA
D gene: TRBD1
V gene: TRBV5-6
J gene: TRBJ2-5
CDR3 DNA: TGTGCCAGCAGCGTACAGGGGATGGAGACCCAGTACTTC
CDR3 protein: CASSVQGMETQYF

clone size: NA
D gene: TRBD2
V gene: TRBV5-6
J gene: TRBJ2-1
CDR3 DNA: TGTGCCAGCAGCTTACTGGGACTAGCGGGACGGAATGAGCAGTTCTTC
CDR3 protein: CASSLLGLAGRNEQFF

clone size: NA
D gene: TRBD2
V gene: TRBV30
J gene: TRBJ2-5
CDR3 DNA: TGTGCCTGGAGTGTGATAGCGGGGGGACAAGAGACCCAGTACTTC
CDR3 protein: CAWSVIAGGQETQYF

clone size: NA
D gene: NA
V gene: TRBV28
J gene: TRBJ2-7
CDR3 DNA: TGTGCCAGCAGTCCCGGGACTTTCTCCTACGAGCAGTACTTC
CDR3 protein: CASSPGTFSYEQYF

clone size: NA
D gene: NA
V gene: TRBV29-1
J gene: TRBJ1-1
CDR3 DNA: TGCAGCGTTGTTACCGCGTCCGAAGCTTTCTTT
CDR3 protein: CSVVTASEAFF

clone size: NA
D gene: NA
V gene: TRBV6-5
J gene: TRBJ1-6
CDR3 DNA: TGTGCCAGCAGATGGGACAAGATGTCCCCCCTCCACTTT
CDR3 protein: CASRWDKMSPLHF

clone size: NA
D gene: NA
V gene: TRBV4-2
J gene: TRBJ1-2
CDR3 DNA: TGTGCCAGCAGCCAAGGGAACTCCGGGACTCAAGGCTCTTATGGCTACACCTTC
CDR3 protein: CASSQGNSGTQGSYGYTF

clone size: NA
D gene: NA
V gene: TRBV6-5
J gene: TRBJ1-1
CDR3 DNA: TGTGCCAGCAGTTTCCCGGGACACCCGAACACTGAAGCTTTCTTT
CDR3 protein: CASSFPGHPNTEAFF

clone size: NA
D gene: TRBD2
V gene: TRBV7-7
J gene: TRBJ2-5
CDR3 DNA: TGTGCTAGCAGCTTAGGCGGGGGAGGGGCCGCGGGTGAGCAGTACTTC
CDR3 protein: CASSLGGGGAAGEQYF

clone size: NA
D gene: NA
V gene: TRBV7-9
J gene: TRBJ2-3
CDR3 DNA: TGTGCCAGCAGCCCTGACTATTTAGTTACGCAGTATTTT
CDR3 protein: CASSPDYLVTQYF

clone size: NA
D gene: TRBD1
V gene: TRBV5-5
J gene: TRBJ1-2
CDR3 DNA: TGTGCCAGCAGCTCGGGACAGGTGGGAGGCGGCTACACCTTC
CDR3 protein: CASSSGQVGGGYTF

clone size: NA
D gene: TRBD1
V gene: TRBV5-8
J gene: TRBJ2-7
CDR3 DNA: TGTGCCAGCAGCCCCGGGACAGGGTTCTCCTACGAGCAGTACTTC
CDR3 protein: CASSPGTGFSYEQYF

clone size: NA
D gene: NA
V gene: TRBV6-1
J gene: TRBJ1-4
CDR3 DNA: TGTGCCAGCAGTGAAAACAGGAACAATGAAAAACTGTTTTTT
CDR3 protein: CASSENRNNEKLFF

clone size: NA
D gene: TRBD1
V gene: TRBV5-5
J gene: TRBJ2-1
CDR3 DNA: TGTGCCAGCAGCTTAGGGACAGGGGGTAACAATGAGCAGTTCTTC
CDR3 protein: CASSLGTGGNNEQFF

clone size: NA
D gene: NA
V gene: TRBV19
J gene: TRBJ2-5
CDR3 DNA: TGTGCCACCAGCACGGGGAGACAAGAGACCCAGTACTTC
CDR3 protein: CATSTGRQETQYF

clone size: NA
D gene: NA
V gene: TRBV18
J gene: TRBJ1-2
CDR3 DNA: TGTGCCAGCTCACCTGTCGGTTCCATTTCTGGCTACACCTTC
CDR3 protein: CASSPVGSISGYTF